These 16 T cell receptor beta chains originate from one sample sequenced in a study of graft-versus-host responses after intestinal transplantation. Data came from immunoSEQ multiplex PCR; TCRdb stores just in-frame clones and leaves some out. The sample contains under 55,000 clones, roughly 90% of which appear only once. The sequenced sample was PBMCs, obtained 524 days after transplant. Receptors were obtained from a human patient who received an intestinal transplant, so some T cells may come from the graft donor.

The chain links TRBV7-9 to TRBJ1-5, with 12 nucleotides matching TRBD1. Losses at the gene ends were 1 base for V and 2 bases for J; bases not matched to a gene: 6. The CDR3 runs 18 residues. Germline CDR1 SEHNR, CDR2 FQNEAQ (reference sequence). In DNA form, the CDR3 reads TGTGCCAGCAGCTTAGAGGGACAGGGGGCAGGAGGCAATCAGCCCCAGCATTTT. Protein sequence: CASSLEGQGAGGNQPQHF.

This chain connects TRBV11-2 to TRBJ2-7; a possible D gene is TRBD1 (5 bases). The germline gives CDR1 SGHAT, CDR2 FQNNGV. Trimming cost V 3 bases and J 4 bases, with 10 bases left between them. The CDR3 is made up of 13 amino acids. CDR3 coding DNA: TGTGCCAGCAGCTTGTTTCAGGGTTACGAGCAGTACTTC. This translates into CASSLFQGYEQYF.

This chain joins TRBV11-3 and TRBJ2-1; 13 positions agree with TRBD2. Germline CDR1 SGHNT, CDR2 YENEEA. J gave up 9 bases and V 5 bases, and 7 bases lay outside the gene matches. CDR3 length equals 15 residues. The CDR3 coding sequence is TGTGCCAGCAGCCCACTAGCGGGAGGGATCAGTGAGCAGTTCTTC. Protein: CASSPLAGGISEQFF.

The chain links TRBV28 to TRBJ1-5; D not certain. This CDR3 comprises 16 residues. V lost 5 bases, J lost 0 bases, and 14 bases lay in between. From germline, CDR1 is MDHEN and CDR2 SYDVKM. This CDR3 is CASSRFLDHSNQPQHF. The CDR3 DNA is TGTGCCAGCAGTAGGTTTTTGGACCATAGCAATCAGCCCCAGCATTTT.

This chain uses TRBV7-2 with TRBJ1-5, with 8 positions matching TRBD1. Germline trimming cut 4 bases from V and 2 bases from J; bases unmatched to any gene: 4. Germline V gives CDR1 SGHTA, CDR2 FQGNSA. The CDR3 sequence is 15 residues long. The CDR3 coding sequence is TGTGCCAGCAGCTCCGGACAGGGTGGCAATCAGCCCCAGCATTTT. Its translation: CASSSGQGGNQPQHF.

The chain joins TRBV7-8 to TRBJ2-1, with D possibly matching TRBD2 (5 bases). Germline V gives CDR1 SGHVS, CDR2 FQNEAQ. Trimming left V 5 bases short and J 6 bases short, with 17 bases between. This CDR3 is built from 15 residues. CDR3 nucleotide sequence: TGTGCCAGCAGCCCTTTTCGGGGAGACTTCAATGAGCAGTTCTTC. Encoded protein: CASSPFRGDFNEQFF.

This clone was seen just once. The rearrangement links TRBV11-3 to TRBJ2-1; no clear D. The CDR3 covers 14 residues. Per the germline V gene, CDR1 is SGHNT and CDR2 is YENEEA. The ends were cut back, 2 bases at V and 0 bases at J, with 5 bases in the middle. The CDR3 bases are TGTGCCAGCAGCTTATACGGCTCCTACAATGAGCAGTTCTTC. Protein product: CASSLYGSYNEQFF.

This clone was counted once. This chain joins TRBV6-1 and TRBJ1-6; D not resolved. CDR1 is MNHNS and CDR2 is SASEGT in the germline V gene. CDR3 length: 14 amino acids. V was clipped by 3 bases and J by 7 bases, with 10 bases between them. CDR3 amino acids: CASSEFHMNSPLHF. The CDR3 DNA follows: TGTGCCAGCAGTGAGTTTCACATGAATTCACCCCTCCACTTT.

CDR3 bases: TGTGCCAGCAGTTACTCTGGGACAGTTAGCAATCAGCCCCAGCATTTT. Translation: CASSYSGTVSNQPQHF. V gene TRBV6-6 combines with J gene TRBJ1-5, with 7 bases fitting TRBD1. Germline values: CDR1 MNHNY, CDR2 SVGAGI (reference sequence). The length of the CDR3 is 16 residues. The junction had 2 bases not matched to a gene; V was cut back by 0 bases and J by 0 bases.

The gene calls are TRBV2 and TRBJ2-1, with TRBD2 matching 13 bases. Germline CDR1 and CDR2: SNHLY and FYNNEI. The CDR3 is 16 residues long. V shed 7 bases, J shed 4 bases, and the junction held 7 bases outside the gene matches. The CDR3 nucleotides read TGTGCCAGCACCCCCGGGACTAGCGGGAAGTACAATGAGCAGTTCTTC. Its translation: CASTPGTSGKYNEQFF.

This clone appeared a single time. CDR3 loop: CASSLEGRGRFRNEQFF. The CDR3 nucleotides are TGCGCCAGCAGCTTGGAAGGTCGGGGAAGGTTTAGGAATGAGCAGTTCTTC. The V gene is TRBV5-1, the J gene TRBJ2-1, with D possibly TRBD2 on 5 matching bases. With 0 bases removed from V and 7 bases from J, the gap between germline ends came to 20 bases. The CDR3 extends over 17 amino acids. Germline CDR1 is SGHRS and CDR2 is YFSETQ.

This chain joins TRBV6-5 and TRBJ2-1, with D possibly being TRBD2 (5 bases). V was shortened by 7 bases and J by 7 bases, with 17 bases between the two germline ends. This CDR3 is built from 14 residues. Germline V gene lookup returns CDR1 MNHEY and CDR2 SVGAGI. CDR3 coding DNA: TGTGCCAGCAATTTGCCTAGCCGCCCTAATGAGCAGTTCTTC. Its translation is CASNLPSRPNEQFF.

This sequence joins TRBV29-1 and TRBJ2-7, with 7 bases identical to TRBD2. Unmatched junction bases numbered 4, after V lost 1 base and J lost 4 bases. CDR3 length equals 13 residues. Germline CDR1 SQVTM, CDR2 ANQGSEA. CDR3 sequence reads: CSVEVGGPYEQYV. The DNA for the CDR3 is TGCAGCGTTGAAGTGGGAGGGCCGTACGAGCAGTACGTC.

This chain links TRBV19 with TRBJ2-7; no clear D gene. Trimming removed 5 bases from V and 6 bases from J, with 14 bases in between. The CDR3 consists of 13 residues. CDR1 and CDR2 from the germline V gene are LNHDA and SQIVND (reference sequence). The CDR3 is CASSGSNRVEQYF. The DNA of the CDR3 is TGTGCCAGTAGTGGATCGAACCGGGTCGAGCAGTACTTC.

The rearrangement links TRBV5-1 to TRBJ1-5; D not certain. The length of the CDR3 is 14 residues. Germline V CDR1 and CDR2: SGHRS, YFSETQ. V was cut by 0 bases and J by 0 bases, with 4 bases left in between. CDR3 residues: CASSLGYSNQPQHF. CDR3 bases: TGCGCCAGCAGCTTGGGATATAGCAATCAGCCCCAGCATTTT.

The chain uses TRBV2 and TRBJ2-1; tentatively, D is TRBD2 (7 bases). The V and J ends lost 3 bases and 4 bases respectively, with 22 bases between them. The germline V gene encodes CDR1 SNHLY and CDR2 FYNNEI. There are 18 residues in the CDR3. In DNA, the CDR3 is TGTGCCAGCAGTGATGGGGGGGAGGGGGGAATTCGGTACAATGAGCAGTTCTTC. It codes for CASSDGGEGGIRYNEQFF.